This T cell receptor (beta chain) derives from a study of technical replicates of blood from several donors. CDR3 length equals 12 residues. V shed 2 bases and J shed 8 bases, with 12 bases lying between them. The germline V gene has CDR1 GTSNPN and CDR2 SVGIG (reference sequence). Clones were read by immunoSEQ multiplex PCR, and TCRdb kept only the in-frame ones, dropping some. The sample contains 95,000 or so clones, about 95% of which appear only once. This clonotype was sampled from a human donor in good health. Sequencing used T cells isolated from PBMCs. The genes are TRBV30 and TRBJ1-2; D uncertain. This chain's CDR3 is CAWSTGGMGYTF. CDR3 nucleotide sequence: TGTGCCTGGAGTACCGGCGGGATGGGCTACACCTTC.